Reported below is one TCR beta chain. The study ran its PCR with 60 Vbeta and 13 Jbeta primers. Assay: immunoSEQ multiplex PCR; the TCRdb copy retains only in-frame clones and omits some. The sample consists of around 150,000 clones, around 90% of them appearing once. This sample was included in a study of cytomegalovirus exposure and HLA in healthy donors. This CDR3 has 12 residues. V lost 6 bases and J lost 7, with 10 bases in between. Germline V gene lookup returns CDR1 SGHVS and CDR2 FQNEAQ. This chain uses TRBV7-8 with TRBJ2-4; a possible D gene is TRBD2 (5 bases). The clonotype was recovered from a woman between 40 and 50 years old in good health and CMV-seronegative. Sequencing used PBMCs. CDR3 loop: CASSRGSNIQYF. Here the CDR3 DNA reads TGTGCCAGCAGTAGAGGGAGTAACATTCAGTACTTC.